The 19 T cell receptor beta chains below all came from one sample that was sequenced in a study of blood T cell repertoires in COVID-19. Some clones are missing from TCRdb's copy, which holds only in-frame ones; the method was immunoSEQ multiplex PCR. The table shows roughly 250,000 clones, with about 87% occurring only once. The sequencing sample was made of PBMCs or T cells enriched from blood (not recorded which). Receptors originate from a woman in her 40s with acute COVID-19.

The gene calls are TRBV4-3 and TRBJ2-1; 15 bases are shared with TRBD2. V lost 1 base and J lost 1; bases outside the gene matches: 8. There are 20 residues in the CDR3. The germline V gene encodes CDR1 LGHNA and CDR2 YSLEER. DNA for the CDR3: TGCGCCAGCAGCCAAGGGCCGGGACTAGCGGGAGGCGGATCCTACAATGAGCAGTTCTTC. Residues: CASSQGPGLAGGGSYNEQFF.

V and J are TRBV28 and TRBJ2-7; 10 bases are shared with TRBD1. Germline CDR1 is MDHEN and CDR2 is SYDVKM. The CDR3 consists of 15 residues. With V trimmed by 6 bases and J by 4 bases, 9 bases remained unmatched. The CDR3 sequence is CASSLTGGGRYEQYF. In nucleotides, the CDR3 is TGTGCCAGCAGCCTGACAGGGGGCGGGAGGTACGAGCAGTACTTC.

The genes are TRBV2 and TRBJ1-2; D remains unclear. Trimming took 6 bases from V and 5 from J, leaving 7 bases between them. CDR1 is SNHLY and CDR2 is FYNNEI in the germline V gene. The CDR3 covers 11 residues. In DNA, the CDR3 is TGTGCCAGCAGGGGAGTGTATGGCTACACCTTC. Translated, it gives CASRGVYGYTF.

CDR3 coding DNA: TGTGCCAGCAGTCCTGGGACAGGGGGTCTTCAGCCCCAGCATTTT. It encodes CASSPGTGGLQPQHF. V and J are TRBV28 and TRBJ1-5, with TRBD1 identical over 11 bases. The J segment lost 6 bases and the V segment lost 5 bases, leaving 6 bases of the junction unmatched. Looked up from germline, CDR1 is MDHEN and CDR2 is SYDVKM. This CDR3 has 15 residues.

The chain links TRBV24-1 to TRBJ2-6; 12 nucleotides agree with TRBD1. The CDR3 is 16 amino acids. V lost 4 bases to trimming and J lost 6 bases; unmatched junction nucleotides: 3. Germline V gene lookup returns CDR1 KGHDR and CDR2 SFDVKD. CDR3 residues: CATSEGGQGAANVLTF. CDR3 nucleotide sequence: TGTGCCACCAGTGAGGGGGGACAGGGGGCGGCCAACGTCCTGACTTTC.

The rearrangement joins TRBV25-1 to TRBJ2-5, with 10 bases fitting TRBD1. Germline V gene sequence: CDR1 MGHDK, CDR2 SYGVNS. There are 14 residues in the CDR3. With 4 bases clipped from V and 2 bases from J, the junction kept 1 base outside the gene matches. The CDR3 DNA is TGTGCCAGCAGTGCGGGACAGGGGCAAGAGACCCAGTACTTC. This sequence encodes CASSAGQGQETQYF. The full variable domain, rest sourced from reference TRBV25-1 and TRBJ2-5, is EADIYQTPRYLVIGTGKKITLECSQTMGHDKMYWYQQDPGMELHLIHYSYGVNSTEKGDLSSESTVSRIRTEHFPLTLESARPSHTSQYLCASSAGQGQETQYFGPGTRLLVL.

This chain joins TRBV7-3 and TRBJ1-2; the D is unclear. The germline CDR1 and CDR2 sequences are SGHTA and FQGTGA. The length of the CDR3 is 16 residues. The V end was cut by 5 bases, the J end by 4 bases, with 20 bases between. This CDR3 is CASSANAGSNPYGYTF. The CDR3 nucleotides are TGTGCCAGCAGCGCTAACGCAGGATCTAATCCCTATGGCTACACCTTC.

This clone was recorded once. V usage is TRBV7-9 and J usage is TRBJ2-5; no reliable D call. The CDR3 has 15 residues. The germline V gene has CDR1 SEHNR and CDR2 FQNEAQ (reference sequence). V was shortened by 1 base and J by 5 bases, with 14 bases between the two germline ends. The CDR3 loop reads CASSLVLRFEETQYF. The DNA for the CDR3 is TGTGCCAGCAGCTTAGTCTTACGTTTCGAGGAGACCCAGTACTTC.

This rearrangement joins TRBV19 to TRBJ2-1, with TRBD2 matching over 7 bases. This CDR3 has 14 residues. The V segment lost 6 bases and the J segment 1 base; nucleotides outside the gene matches: 3. Germline V CDR1 and CDR2: LNHDA, SQIVND (reference sequence). CDR3 bases: TGTGCCAGTAGATCGGGGGGTTCCTACAATGAGCAGTTCTTC. Its translation: CASRSGGSYNEQFF.

J is TRBJ2-1 and V is TRBV9; 8 bases align to TRBD2. The V gene end was trimmed by 4 bases and the J gene end by 10 bases; junction bases not matched to a gene: 10. Germline CDR1 reads SGDLS; CDR2 reads YYNGEE. This CDR3 has 14 amino acids. The CDR3 DNA is TGTGCCAGCAGCAGACCGGGACTAGAGCGAGAGCAGTTCTTC. It yields the protein CASSRPGLEREQFF.

J is TRBJ2-7 and V is TRBV9; 8 bases line up with TRBD1. The length of the CDR3 is 15 residues. The V segment lost 0 bases and the J segment 7 bases; nucleotides outside the gene matches: 9. Germline-derived CDR1 and CDR2 are SGDLS and YYNGEE. CDR3 residues: CASSVAGTGDGEQYF. DNA of the CDR3: TGTGCCAGCAGCGTAGCTGGGACAGGCGACGGGGAGCAGTACTTC.

CDR3 sequence reads: CASSPDSLGNQPQHF. CDR3 DNA: TGTGCCAGCTCACCCGACAGTTTGGGCAATCAGCCCCAGCATTTT. The chain recombines TRBV18 with TRBJ1-5; perhaps TRBD1 as D (5 bases). Germline V gene sequence: CDR1 KGHSH, CDR2 LQKENI. CDR3 size: 15 residues. V shed 3 bases and J shed 2 bases, with 11 bases lying between them.

The V gene is TRBV12-3 or TRBV12-4, the J gene TRBJ2-5, with unresolved D. The CDR3 runs to 13 residues. Trimming pared 3 bases from V and 5 bases from J, leaving 10 bases between. The CDR3, as DNA: TGTGCCAGCAGTTTCTTCCGCCGGGAGACCCAGTACTTC. Residues: CASSFFRRETQYF.

The chain links TRBV6-6 to TRBJ2-7; a weak D match, TRBD2 (5 bases). This CDR3 contains 13 residues. Germline CDR1 reads MNHNY; CDR2 reads SVGAGI (reference sequence). Deletions cut 6 bases from V and 3 bases from J, with 12 bases between. CDR3 amino acids: CASSTEGVYEQYV. The CDR3 nucleotides read TGTGCCAGCAGCACCGAGGGCGTCTACGAGCAGTACGTC.

The CDR3 coding sequence is TGTGCCAGCTTCGACTGCCCACAATCCTACAATGAGCAGTTCTTC. As protein: CASFDCPQSYNEQFF. The gene calls are TRBV21-1 and TRBJ2-1; TRBD2, the D gene given by the table, was not confirmed from the DNA. TRBV21-1 is given as a pseudogene. The CDR3 is 15 amino acids.

The V and J genes are TRBV19 and TRBJ1-1, with 9 positions matching TRBD1. The CDR3 totals 16 residues. CDR1 LNHDA and CDR2 SQIVND come from the germline V gene (reference sequence). The V segment lost 3 bases and the J segment 4 bases; nucleotides outside the gene matches: 9. CDR3 loop: CASSMGPGQGPTEAFF. The DNA for the CDR3 is TGTGCCAGTAGTATGGGGCCGGGACAGGGACCCACTGAAGCTTTCTTT.

This chain connects TRBV24-1 to TRBJ2-1, with 9 bases lining up with TRBD1. Losses at the gene ends were 7 bases for V and 9 bases for J; bases not matched to a gene: 6. Germline CDR1 and CDR2: KGHDR and SFDVKD. The CDR3 spans 13 residues. The CDR3 sequence: CATRETGGGEQFF. DNA for the CDR3: TGTGCCACCAGGGAGACAGGGGGTGGTGAGCAGTTCTTC.

V and J are TRBV6-2 or TRBV6-3 and TRBJ2-1, with D tentatively TRBD1 (6 bases). Trimming left V 5 bases short and J 2 bases short, with 10 bases between. Per the germline V gene, CDR1 is MNHEY and CDR2 is SVGEGT. The CDR3 covers 14 residues. The CDR3 DNA reads TGTGCCAGCAGTACCGGGACAACCTACAATGAGCAGTTCTTC. Translating gives CASSTGTTYNEQFF.

As to this clone: The same CDR3 is also encoded by other DNA sequences in this sample. The chain joins TRBV24-1 to TRBJ1-5; 8 bases agree with TRBD1. The CDR3 consists of 16 residues. In germline, CDR1 is KGHDR, CDR2 SFDVKD. V lost 4 bases, J lost 4 bases, and 8 bases stayed unmatched. The CDR3 region has the DNA TGTGCCACCAGTGACCCCGGACAGGGATCAAATCAGCCCCAGCATTTT. Its translation is CATSDPGQGSNQPQHF.